This T cell receptor beta chain was captured by sequencing in a study of spatial heterogeneity in lung cancer. Indicated time point: sample taken at primary tumor resection. Sequencing of whole RNA from tumor, nontumor lung or frozen PBMC involved no sorting. Relative to its sample, this clonotype is medium-sized (0.01 to 0.1%). This beta chain came through as a stray read in a library set up for alpha chains, and its size says little. Each molecule of TCR cDNA was tagged with one unique molecular identifier. One entry per CDR3 protein, called by TCRdb with MiXCR from the 5' RACE reads. The sample lists 7,000 or so distinct CDR3 sequences, under 6% occurring once. This TCR derives from a female donor with early-stage non-small cell lung cancer. The source was normal lung tissue next to the tumor, collected at surgery.

CDR3 nucleotides: TGCAGTGCCAGGACAGGGGGAGACTACAATGAGCAGTTCTTC. The encoded protein is CSARTGGDYNEQFF. The chain couples TRBV20-1 to TRBJ2-1; 10 bases match TRBD1. Losses at the gene ends were 6 bases for V and 3 bases for J; bases not matched to a gene: 5. This CDR3 is built from 14 residues. CDR1 is DFQATT and CDR2 is SNEGSKA in the germline V gene (reference sequence).